This T cell receptor (beta chain) was sequenced during a study of cytomegalovirus exposure and HLA in healthy donors. In the case of this clone: Its antigen remains unknown.

Study findings and constraints: V- and J-gene trimming in TCR beta was tied to a missense DCLRE1C variant by an analysis performed later. It has been reported that TCR beta sequences accurately predicted the HLA-A and HLA-B alleles of most subjects. There were 150 to 200 TCR beta chains listed as cytomegalovirus-associated.

PCR employed 60 Vbeta and 13 Jbeta primers. Per the original methods: Counted up in a later analysis, unique TCR beta chains came to some 75 million, with around 10 million shared. Data came from immunoSEQ multiplex PCR; TCRdb stores just in-frame clones and leaves some out. The V and J calls and clone size are taken from that table; D and trimming were inferred from the DNA. This table has 90,000 or so clones, about 75% appearing once. This clonotype was sampled from a female donor in good health and CMV-seronegative. Sequencing was performed on PBMCs.

CDR3 residues: CASSLPGEETQYF. CDR3 sequence (DNA): TGTGCCAGCTCGCTACCAGGGGAAGAGACCCAGTACTTC. The chain has TRBV18 and TRBJ2-5, with a tentative D call TRBD1 (6 bases). The CDR3 runs to 13 residues. V lost 6 bases, J lost 3 bases, and 11 bases lay in between. The V gene's germline CDR1 is KGHSH and CDR2 LQKENI.